Below, one TCR beta chain is given with its context. From the 5' RACE reads, TCRdb called clonotypes with MiXCR, one entry per CDR3 protein. The table lists 610,000 or so distinct CDR3 sequences, 12% of them singletons. The data were taken from a study of T cells after yellow fever vaccination. V was cut by 3 bases and J by 8 bases, with 11 bases left in between. The CDR3 totals 13 residues. Germline CDR1 reads SGHTA; CDR2 reads FQGNSA. The chain joins TRBV7-2 to TRBJ2-4; D is unresolved. This TCR came from a man aged 30-40 years who received the YFV17D yellow fever vaccine. The sample consisted of PBMCs, taken on the day of the yellow fever booster vaccination. CDR3 DNA sequence: TGTGCCAGCAGCTTCTCCTTTAGGGACATTCAGTACTTC. Its translation is CASSFSFRDIQYF.